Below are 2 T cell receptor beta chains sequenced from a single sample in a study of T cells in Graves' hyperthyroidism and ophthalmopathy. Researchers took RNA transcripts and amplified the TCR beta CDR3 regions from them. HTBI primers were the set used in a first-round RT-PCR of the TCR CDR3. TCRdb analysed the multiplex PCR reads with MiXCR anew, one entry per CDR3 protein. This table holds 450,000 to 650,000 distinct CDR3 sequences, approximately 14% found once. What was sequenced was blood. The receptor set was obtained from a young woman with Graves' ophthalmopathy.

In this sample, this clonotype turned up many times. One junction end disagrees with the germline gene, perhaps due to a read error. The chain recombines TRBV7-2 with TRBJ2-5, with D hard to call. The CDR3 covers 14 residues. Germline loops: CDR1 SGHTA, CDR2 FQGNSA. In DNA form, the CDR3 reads TGTGCCAGCAGCTTTGAGACACCCCAAGGGACCCAGTACTTC. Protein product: CASSFETPQGTQYF.

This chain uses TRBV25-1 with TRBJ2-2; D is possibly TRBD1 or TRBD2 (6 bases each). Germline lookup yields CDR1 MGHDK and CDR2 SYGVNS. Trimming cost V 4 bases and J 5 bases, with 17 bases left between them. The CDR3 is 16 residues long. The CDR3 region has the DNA TGTGCCAGCAGTGCCCATTGGGGGGCGGGGACCGGGGAGCTGTTTTTT. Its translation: CASSAHWGAGTGELFF.